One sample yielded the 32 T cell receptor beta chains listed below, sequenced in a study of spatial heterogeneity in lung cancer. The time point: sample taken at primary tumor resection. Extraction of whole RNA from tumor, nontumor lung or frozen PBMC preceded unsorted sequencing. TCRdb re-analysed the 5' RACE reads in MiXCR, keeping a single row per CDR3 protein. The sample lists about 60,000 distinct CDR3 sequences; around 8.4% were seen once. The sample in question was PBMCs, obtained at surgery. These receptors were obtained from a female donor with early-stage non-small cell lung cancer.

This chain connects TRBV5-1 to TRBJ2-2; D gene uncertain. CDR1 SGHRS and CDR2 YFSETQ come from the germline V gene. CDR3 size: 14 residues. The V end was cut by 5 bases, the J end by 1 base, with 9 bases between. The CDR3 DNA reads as TGCGCCAGCAGATGGGAAATGAACACCGGGGAGCTGTTTTTT. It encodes CASRWEMNTGELFF.

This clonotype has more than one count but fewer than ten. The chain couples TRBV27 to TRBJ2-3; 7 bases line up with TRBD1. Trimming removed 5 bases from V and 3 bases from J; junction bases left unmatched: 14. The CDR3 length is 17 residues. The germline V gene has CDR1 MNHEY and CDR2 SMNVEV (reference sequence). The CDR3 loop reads CASSLLRQGGWTDTQYF. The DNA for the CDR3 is TGTGCCAGCAGTCTCCTCCGACAGGGTGGTTGGACAGATACGCAGTATTTT.

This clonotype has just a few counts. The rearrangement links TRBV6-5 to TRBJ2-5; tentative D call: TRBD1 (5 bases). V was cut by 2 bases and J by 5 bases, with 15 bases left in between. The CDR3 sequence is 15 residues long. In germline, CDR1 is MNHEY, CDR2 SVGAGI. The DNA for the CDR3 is TGTGCCAGCAGTTACGCGGACACGAGATACGAGACCCAGTACTTC. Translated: CASSYADTRYETQYF.

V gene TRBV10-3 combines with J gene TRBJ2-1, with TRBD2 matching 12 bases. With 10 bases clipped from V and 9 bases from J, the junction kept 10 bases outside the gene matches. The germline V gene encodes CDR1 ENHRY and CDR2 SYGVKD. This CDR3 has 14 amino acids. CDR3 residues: CATASGRDGGEQFF. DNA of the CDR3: TGTGCCACCGCTAGCGGGAGGGACGGTGGTGAGCAGTTCTTC.

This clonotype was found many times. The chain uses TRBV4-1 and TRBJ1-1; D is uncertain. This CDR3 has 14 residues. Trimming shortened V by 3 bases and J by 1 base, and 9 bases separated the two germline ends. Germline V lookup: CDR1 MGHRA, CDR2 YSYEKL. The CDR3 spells CASSQYQTNTEAFF. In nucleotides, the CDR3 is TGCGCCAGCAGCCAGTATCAGACGAACACTGAAGCTTTCTTT.

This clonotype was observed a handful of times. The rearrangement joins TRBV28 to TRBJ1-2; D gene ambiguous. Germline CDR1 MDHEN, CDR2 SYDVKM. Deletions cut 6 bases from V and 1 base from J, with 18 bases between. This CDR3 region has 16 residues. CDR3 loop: CASSSYPNVYNYGYTF. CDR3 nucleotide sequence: TGTGCCAGCAGCTCCTACCCGAACGTCTATAACTATGGCTACACCTTC.

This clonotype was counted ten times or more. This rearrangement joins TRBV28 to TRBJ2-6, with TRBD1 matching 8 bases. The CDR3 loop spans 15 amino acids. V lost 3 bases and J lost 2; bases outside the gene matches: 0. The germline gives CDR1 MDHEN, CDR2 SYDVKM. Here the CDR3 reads CASSLGQAGANVLTF. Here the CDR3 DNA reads TGTGCCAGCAGTTTGGGACAGGCTGGGGCCAACGTCCTGACTTTC.

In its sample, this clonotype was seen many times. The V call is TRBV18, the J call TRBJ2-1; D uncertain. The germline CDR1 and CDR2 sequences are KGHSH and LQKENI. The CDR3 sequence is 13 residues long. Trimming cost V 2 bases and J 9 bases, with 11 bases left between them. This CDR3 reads CASSPGQEGEQFF. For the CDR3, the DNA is TGTGCCAGCTCACCAGGGCAGGAAGGTGAGCAGTTCTTC.

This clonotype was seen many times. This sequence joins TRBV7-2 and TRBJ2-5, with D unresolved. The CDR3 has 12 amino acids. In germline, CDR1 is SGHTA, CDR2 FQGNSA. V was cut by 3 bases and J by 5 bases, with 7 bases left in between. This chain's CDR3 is CASSFFGETQYF. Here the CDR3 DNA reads TGTGCCAGCAGCTTTTTCGGGGAGACCCAGTACTTC.

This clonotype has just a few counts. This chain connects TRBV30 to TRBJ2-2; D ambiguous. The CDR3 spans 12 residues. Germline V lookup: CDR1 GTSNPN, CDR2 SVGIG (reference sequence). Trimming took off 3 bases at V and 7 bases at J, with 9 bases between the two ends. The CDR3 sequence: CAWRPGSGELFF. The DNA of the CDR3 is TGTGCCTGGAGGCCCGGCAGCGGGGAGCTGTTTTTT.

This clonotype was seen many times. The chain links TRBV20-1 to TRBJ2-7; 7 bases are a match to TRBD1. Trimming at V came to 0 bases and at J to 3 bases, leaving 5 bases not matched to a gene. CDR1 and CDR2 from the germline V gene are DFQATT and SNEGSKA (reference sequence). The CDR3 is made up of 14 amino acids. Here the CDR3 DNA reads TGCAGTGCTAGAGATTTGACAGGGTACTACGAGCAGTACGTC. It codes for CSARDLTGYYEQYV.

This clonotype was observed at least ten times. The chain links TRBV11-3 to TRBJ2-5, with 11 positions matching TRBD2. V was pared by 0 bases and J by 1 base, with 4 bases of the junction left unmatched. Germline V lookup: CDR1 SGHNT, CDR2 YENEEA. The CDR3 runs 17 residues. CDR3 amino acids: CASSLDSLAGGQETQYF. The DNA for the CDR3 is TGTGCCAGCAGCTTAGATTCCCTAGCGGGAGGCCAAGAGACCCAGTACTTC.

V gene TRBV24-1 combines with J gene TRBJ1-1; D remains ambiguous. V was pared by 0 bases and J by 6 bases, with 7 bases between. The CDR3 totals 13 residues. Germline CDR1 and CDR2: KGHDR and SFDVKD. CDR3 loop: CATSDLLTAEAFF. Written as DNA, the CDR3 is TGTGCCACCAGTGATTTGCTCACGGCTGAAGCTTTCTTT.

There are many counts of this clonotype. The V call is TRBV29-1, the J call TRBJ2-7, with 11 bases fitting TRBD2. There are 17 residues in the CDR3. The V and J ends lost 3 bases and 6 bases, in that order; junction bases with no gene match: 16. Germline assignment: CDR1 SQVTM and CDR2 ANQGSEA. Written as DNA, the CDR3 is TGCAGCGTTGACGCGGTAGCGGGAGGGCCCGCGGGGAGCGAGCAGTACTTC. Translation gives CSVDAVAGGPAGSEQYF.

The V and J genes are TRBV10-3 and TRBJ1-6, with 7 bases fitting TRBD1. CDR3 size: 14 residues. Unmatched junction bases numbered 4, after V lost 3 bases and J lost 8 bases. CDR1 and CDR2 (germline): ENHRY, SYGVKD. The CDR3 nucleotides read TGTGCCATCAGTGAACAAGGGGGCCATTCACCCCTCCACTTT. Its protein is CAISEQGGHSPLHF.

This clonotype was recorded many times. CDR3 nucleotide sequence: TGTGCCAGCAGCGTTGGGATAGTTGATGGCACAGATACGCAGTATTTT. It is translated as CASSVGIVDGTDTQYF. The chain employs TRBV9 and TRBJ2-3; D not certain. Germline V lookup: CDR1 SGDLS, CDR2 YYNGEE. The CDR3 sequence is 16 residues long. Trimming took off 2 bases at V and 1 base at J, with 14 bases between the two ends.

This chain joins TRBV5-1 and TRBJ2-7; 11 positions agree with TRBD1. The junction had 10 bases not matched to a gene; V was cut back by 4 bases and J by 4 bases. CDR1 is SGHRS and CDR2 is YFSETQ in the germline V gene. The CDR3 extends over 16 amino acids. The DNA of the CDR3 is TGCGCCAGCAGCCTACAGCGGACAGGGGGCTTGTACGAGCAGTACTTC. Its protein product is CASSLQRTGGLYEQYF. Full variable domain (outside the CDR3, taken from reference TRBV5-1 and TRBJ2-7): KAGVTQTPRYLIKTRGQQVTLSCSPISGHRSVSWYQQTPGQGLQFLFEYFSETQRNKGNFPGRFSGRQFSNSRSEMNVSTLELGDSALYLCASSLQRTGGLYEQYFGPGTRLTVT.

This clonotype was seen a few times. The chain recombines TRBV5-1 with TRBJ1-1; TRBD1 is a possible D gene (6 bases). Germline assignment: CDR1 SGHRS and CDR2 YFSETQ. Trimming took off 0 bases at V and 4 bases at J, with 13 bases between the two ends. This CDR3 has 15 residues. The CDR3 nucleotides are TGCGCCAGCAGCTTGGTACAGGGCACAAGCACTGAAGCTTTCTTT. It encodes CASSLVQGTSTEAFF.

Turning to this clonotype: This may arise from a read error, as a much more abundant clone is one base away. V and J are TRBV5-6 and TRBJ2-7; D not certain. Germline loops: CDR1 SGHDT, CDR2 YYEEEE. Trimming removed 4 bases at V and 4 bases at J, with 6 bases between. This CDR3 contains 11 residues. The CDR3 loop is CASSLNYEQYF. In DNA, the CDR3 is TGTGCCAGCAGCCTGAATTACGAGCAGTACTTC. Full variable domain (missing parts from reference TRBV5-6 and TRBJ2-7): DAGVTQSPTHLIKTRGQQVTLRCSPKSGHDTVSWYQQALGQGPQFIFQYYEEEERQRGNFPDRFSGHQFPNYSSELNVNALLLGDSALYLCASSLNYEQYFGPGTRLTVT.

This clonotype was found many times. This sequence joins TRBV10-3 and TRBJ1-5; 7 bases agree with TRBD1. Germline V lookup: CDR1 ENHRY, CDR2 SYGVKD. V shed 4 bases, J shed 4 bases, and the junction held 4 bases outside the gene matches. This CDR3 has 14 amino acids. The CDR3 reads CAISVTGENQPQHF. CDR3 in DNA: TGTGCCATCAGTGTAACAGGGGAGAATCAGCCCCAGCATTTT.

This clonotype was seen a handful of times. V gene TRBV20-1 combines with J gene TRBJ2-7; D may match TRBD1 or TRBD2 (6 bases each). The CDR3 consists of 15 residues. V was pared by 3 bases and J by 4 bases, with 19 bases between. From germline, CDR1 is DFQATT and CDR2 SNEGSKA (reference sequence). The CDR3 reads CSARGAGRSLYEQYV. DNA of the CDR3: TGCAGTGCTAGGGGGGCGGGGCGAAGTCTTTACGAGCAGTACGTC.

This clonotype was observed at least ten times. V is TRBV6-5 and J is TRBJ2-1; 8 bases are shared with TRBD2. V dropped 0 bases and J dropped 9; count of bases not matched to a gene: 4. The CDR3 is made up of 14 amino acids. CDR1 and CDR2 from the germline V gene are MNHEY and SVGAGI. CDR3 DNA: TGTGCCAGCAGTTACTCCGGACTAGCTGGTGAGCAGTTCTTC. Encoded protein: CASSYSGLAGEQFF.

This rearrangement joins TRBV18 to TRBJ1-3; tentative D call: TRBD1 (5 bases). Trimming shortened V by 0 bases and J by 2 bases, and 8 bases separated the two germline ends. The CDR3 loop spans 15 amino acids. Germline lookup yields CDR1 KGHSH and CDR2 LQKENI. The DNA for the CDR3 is TGTGCCAGCTCACCACCCGGACAAACTGGAAACACCATATATTTT. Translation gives CASSPPGQTGNTIYF.

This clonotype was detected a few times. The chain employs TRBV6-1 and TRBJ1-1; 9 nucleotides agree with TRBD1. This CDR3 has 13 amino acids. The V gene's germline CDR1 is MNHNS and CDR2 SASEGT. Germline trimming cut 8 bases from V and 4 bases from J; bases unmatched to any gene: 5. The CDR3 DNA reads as TGTGCCAGCGGAGACAGGGGGACCACTGAAGCTTTCTTT. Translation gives CASGDRGTTEAFF.

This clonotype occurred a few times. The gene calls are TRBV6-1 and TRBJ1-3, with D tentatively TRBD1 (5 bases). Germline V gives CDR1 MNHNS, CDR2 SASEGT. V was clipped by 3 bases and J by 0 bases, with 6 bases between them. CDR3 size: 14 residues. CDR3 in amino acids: CASSEQGSGNTIYF. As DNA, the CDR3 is TGTGCCAGCAGTGAGCAGGGCTCTGGAAACACCATATATTTT.

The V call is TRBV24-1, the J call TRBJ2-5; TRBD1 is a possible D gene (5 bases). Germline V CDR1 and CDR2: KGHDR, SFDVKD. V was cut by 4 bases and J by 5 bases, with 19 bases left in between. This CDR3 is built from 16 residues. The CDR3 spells CATSDRSQGSWETQYF. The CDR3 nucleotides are TGTGCCACCAGTGACCGCTCCCAGGGATCCTGGGAGACCCAGTACTTC.

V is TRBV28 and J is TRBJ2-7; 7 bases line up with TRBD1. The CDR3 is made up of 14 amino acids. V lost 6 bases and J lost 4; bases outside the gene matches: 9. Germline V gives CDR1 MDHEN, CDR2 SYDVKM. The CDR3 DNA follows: TGTGCCAGCAGCCCACAGGGGACCGGGTACGAGCAGTACTTC. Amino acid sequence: CASSPQGTGYEQYF. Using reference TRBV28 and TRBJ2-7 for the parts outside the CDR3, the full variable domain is DVKVTQSSRYLVKRTGEKVFLECVQDMDHENMFWYRQDPGLGLRLIYFSYDVKMKEKGDIPEGYSVSREKKERFSLILESASTNQTSMYLCASSPQGTGYEQYFGPGTRLTVT.

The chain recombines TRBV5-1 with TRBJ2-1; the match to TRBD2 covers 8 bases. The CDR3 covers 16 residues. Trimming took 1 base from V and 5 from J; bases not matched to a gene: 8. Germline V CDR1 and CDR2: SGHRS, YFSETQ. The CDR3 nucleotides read TGCGCCAGCAGCTTGAGGCTAGCGGGTGGGAACAATGAGCAGTTCTTC. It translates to CASSLRLAGGNNEQFF.

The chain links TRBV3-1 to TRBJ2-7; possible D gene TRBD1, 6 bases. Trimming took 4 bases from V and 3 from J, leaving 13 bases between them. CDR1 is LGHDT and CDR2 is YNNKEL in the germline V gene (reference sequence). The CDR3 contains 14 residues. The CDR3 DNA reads TGTGCCAGCAGCCCCTGGGGCAGGGGCTACGAGCAGTACGTC. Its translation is CASSPWGRGYEQYV.

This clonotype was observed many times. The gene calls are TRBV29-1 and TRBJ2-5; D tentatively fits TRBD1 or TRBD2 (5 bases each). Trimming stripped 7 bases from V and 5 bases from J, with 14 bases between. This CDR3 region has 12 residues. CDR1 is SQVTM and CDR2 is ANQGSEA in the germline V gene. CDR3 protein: CSAGAQRETQYF. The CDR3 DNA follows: TGCAGCGCCGGGGCGCAAAGGGAGACCCAGTACTTC.

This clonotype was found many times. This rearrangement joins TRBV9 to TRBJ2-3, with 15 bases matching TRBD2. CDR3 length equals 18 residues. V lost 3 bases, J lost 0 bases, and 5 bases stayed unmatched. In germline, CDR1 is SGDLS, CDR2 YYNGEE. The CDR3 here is CASSGGLAGGTSTDTQYF. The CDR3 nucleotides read TGTGCCAGCAGCGGGGGACTAGCGGGAGGAACTAGCACAGATACGCAGTATTTT.

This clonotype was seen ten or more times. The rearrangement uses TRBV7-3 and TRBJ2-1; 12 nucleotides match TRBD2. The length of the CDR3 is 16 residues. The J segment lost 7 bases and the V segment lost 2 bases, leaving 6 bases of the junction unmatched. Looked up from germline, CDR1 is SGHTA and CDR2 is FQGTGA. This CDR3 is CASSLGWLAGGNEQFF. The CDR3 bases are TGTGCCAGCAGCTTAGGCTGGCTAGCGGGAGGGAATGAGCAGTTCTTC.